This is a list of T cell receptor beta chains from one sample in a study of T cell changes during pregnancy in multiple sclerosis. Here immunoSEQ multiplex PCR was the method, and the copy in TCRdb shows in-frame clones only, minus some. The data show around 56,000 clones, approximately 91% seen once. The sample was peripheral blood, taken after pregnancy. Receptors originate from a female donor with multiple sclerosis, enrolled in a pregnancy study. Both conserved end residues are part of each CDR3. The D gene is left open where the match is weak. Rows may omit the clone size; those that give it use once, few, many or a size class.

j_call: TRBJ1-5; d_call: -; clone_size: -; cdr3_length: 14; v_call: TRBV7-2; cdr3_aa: CASSSGGGNQPQHF; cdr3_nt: TGTGCCAGCAGCTCCGGGGGGGGAAATCAGCCCCAGCATTTT
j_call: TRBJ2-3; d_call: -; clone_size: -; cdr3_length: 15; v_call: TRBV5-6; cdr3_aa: CASRRTARSTDTQYF; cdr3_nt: TGTGCCAGCAGAAGGACAGCCCGTAGCACAGATACGCAGTATTTT
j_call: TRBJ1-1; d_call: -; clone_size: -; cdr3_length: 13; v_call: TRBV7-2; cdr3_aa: CASTFSVNTEAFF; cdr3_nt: TGTGCCAGCACCTTTTCAGTGAACACTGAAGCTTTCTTT
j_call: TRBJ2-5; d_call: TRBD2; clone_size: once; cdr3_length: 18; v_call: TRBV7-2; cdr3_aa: CASSLVPAGILDQETQYF; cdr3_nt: TGTGCCAGCAGCTTAGTACCAGCGGGGATTCTTGACCAAGAGACCCAGTACTTC
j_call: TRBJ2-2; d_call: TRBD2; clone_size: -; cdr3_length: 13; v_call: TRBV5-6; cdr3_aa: CASSATSAGELFF; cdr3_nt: TGTGCCAGCAGCGCCACTAGCGCCGGGGAGCTGTTTTTT
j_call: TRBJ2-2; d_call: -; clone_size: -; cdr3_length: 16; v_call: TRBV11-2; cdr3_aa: CASSFSLTALGGELFF; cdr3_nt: TGTGCCAGCAGCTTTTCCCTAACCGCTCTTGGCGGGGAGCTGTTTTTT
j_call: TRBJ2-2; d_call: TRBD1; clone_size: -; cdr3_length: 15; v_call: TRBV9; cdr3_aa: CASSVKGADTGELFF; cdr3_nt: TGTGCCAGCAGCGTAAAGGGGGCGGACACCGGGGAGCTGTTTTTT
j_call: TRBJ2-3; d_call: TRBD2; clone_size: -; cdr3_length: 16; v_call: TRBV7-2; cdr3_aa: CASSLFRGGAGDTQYF; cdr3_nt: TGTGCCAGCAGCTTATTCCGCGGGGGGGCCGGGGATACGCAGTATTTT
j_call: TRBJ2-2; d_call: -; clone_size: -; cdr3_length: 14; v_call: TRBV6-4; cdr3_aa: CASSVSANTGELFF; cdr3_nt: TGTGCCAGCAGTGTGTCGGCGAACACCGGGGAGCTGTTTTTT
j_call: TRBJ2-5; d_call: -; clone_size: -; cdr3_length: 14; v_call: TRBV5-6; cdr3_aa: CASSFGQRLKTQYF; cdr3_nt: TGTGCCAGCAGCTTCGGACAGCGACTGAAGACCCAGTACTTC
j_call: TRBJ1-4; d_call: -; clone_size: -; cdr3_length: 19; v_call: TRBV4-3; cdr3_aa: CASSPKELPRGARHEKLFF; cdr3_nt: TGCGCCAGCAGCCCCAAGGAATTACCCCGGGGGGCGCGTCATGAAAAACTGTTTTTT
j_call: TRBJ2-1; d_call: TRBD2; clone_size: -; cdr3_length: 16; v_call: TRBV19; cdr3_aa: CASSIGGGSYLNEQFF; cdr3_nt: TGTGCCAGTAGTATAGGGGGGGGTTCCTACCTCAATGAGCAGTTCTTC
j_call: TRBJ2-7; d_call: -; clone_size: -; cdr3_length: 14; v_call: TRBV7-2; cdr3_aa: CASNPVGGGREQYF; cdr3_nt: TGTGCCAGCAACCCAGTTGGGGGGGGCCGCGAGCAGTACTTC
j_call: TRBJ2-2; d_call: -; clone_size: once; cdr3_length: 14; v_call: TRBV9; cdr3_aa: CASSVGGFPGELFF; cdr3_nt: TGTGCCAGCAGCGTGGGAGGTTTTCCCGGGGAGCTGTTTTTT
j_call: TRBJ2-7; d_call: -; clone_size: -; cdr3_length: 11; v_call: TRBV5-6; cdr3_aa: CASSLYYEQYF; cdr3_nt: TGTGCCAGCAGCCTCTACTACGAGCAGTACTTC
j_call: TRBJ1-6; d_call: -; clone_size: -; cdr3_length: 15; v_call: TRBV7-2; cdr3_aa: CASSPLGRYNSPLHF; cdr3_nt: TGTGCCAGCAGTCCATTAGGGAGATATAATTCACCCCTCCACTTT
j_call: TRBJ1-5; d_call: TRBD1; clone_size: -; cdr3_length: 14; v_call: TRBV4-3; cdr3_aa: CASSHRQGDQPQHF; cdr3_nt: TGCGCCAGCAGCCACCGACAGGGCGACCAGCCCCAGCATTTT
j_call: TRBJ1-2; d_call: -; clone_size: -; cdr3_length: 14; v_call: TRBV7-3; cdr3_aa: CASSAAAASSGYTF; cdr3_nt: TGTGCCAGCAGCGCCGCGGCAGCTTCCTCTGGCTACACCTTC
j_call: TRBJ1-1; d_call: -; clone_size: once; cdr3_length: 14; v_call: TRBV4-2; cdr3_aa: CASSQVPRDTEAFF; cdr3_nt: TGTGCCAGCAGCCAAGTCCCCCGAGACACTGAAGCTTTCTTT
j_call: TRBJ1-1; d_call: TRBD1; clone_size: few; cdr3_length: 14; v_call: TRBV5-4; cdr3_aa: CASRATGPNTEAFF; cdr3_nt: TGTGCCAGCAGGGCGACAGGGCCTAACACTGAAGCTTTCTTT
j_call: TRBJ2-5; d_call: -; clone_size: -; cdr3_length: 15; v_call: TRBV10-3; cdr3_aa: CAISEDSLPGETQYF; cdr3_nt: TGTGCCATCAGTGAAGATTCTCTTCCCGGGGAGACCCAGTACTTC
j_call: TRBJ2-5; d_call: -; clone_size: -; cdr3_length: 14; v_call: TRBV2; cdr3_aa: CASSEQRLQETQYF; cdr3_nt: TGTGCCAGCAGTGAACAGCGGCTTCAAGAGACCCAGTACTTC
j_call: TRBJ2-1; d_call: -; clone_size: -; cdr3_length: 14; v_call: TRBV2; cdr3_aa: CASSERTDYNEQFF; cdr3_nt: TGTGCCAGCAGTGAACGGACAGACTACAATGAGCAGTTCTTC
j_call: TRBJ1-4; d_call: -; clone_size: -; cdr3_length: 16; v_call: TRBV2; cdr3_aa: CASRNPDSSTNEKLFF; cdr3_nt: TGTGCCAGCAGGAACCCCGACAGTTCAACTAATGAAAAACTGTTTTTT
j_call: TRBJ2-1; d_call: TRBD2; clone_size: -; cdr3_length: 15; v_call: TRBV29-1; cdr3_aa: CSVSLAGGSYNEQFF; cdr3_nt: TGCAGCGTTAGTTTAGCGGGAGGCTCCTACAATGAGCAGTTCTTC
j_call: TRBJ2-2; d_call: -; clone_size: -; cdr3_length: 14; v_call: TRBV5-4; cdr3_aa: CASSVGSYTGELFF; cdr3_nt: TGTGCCAGCAGCGTGGGGAGCTACACCGGGGAGCTGTTTTTT
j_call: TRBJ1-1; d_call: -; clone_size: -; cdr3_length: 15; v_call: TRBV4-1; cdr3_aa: CASSQGAGGFAEAFF; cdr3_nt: TGCGCCAGCAGCCAAGGGGCGGGGGGGTTCGCTGAAGCTTTCTTT
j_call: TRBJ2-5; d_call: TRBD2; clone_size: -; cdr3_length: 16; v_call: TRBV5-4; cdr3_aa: CASSLGAAGGQETQYF; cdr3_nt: TGTGCCAGCAGCTTGGGGGCAGCGGGGGGGCAAGAGACCCAGTACTTC
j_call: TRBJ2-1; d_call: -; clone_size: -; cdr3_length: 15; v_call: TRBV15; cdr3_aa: CATSRGGGSYNEQFF; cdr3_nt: TGTGCCACCAGCAGAGGGGGCGGCTCCTACAATGAGCAGTTCTTC
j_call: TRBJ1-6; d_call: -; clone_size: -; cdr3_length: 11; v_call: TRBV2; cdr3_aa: CASTGNSPLHF; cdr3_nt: TGTGCCAGCACGGGGAACTCACCCCTCCACTTT
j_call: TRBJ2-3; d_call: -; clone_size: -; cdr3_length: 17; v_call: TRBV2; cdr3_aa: CASNRGGGTASTDTQYF; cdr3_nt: TGTGCCAGCAACCGTGGGGGCGGGACAGCTAGCACAGATACGCAGTATTTT
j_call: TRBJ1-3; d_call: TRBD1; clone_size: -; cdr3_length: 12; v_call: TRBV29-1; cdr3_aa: CSVAGGGNTIYF; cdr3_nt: TGCAGCGTTGCAGGGGGCGGAAACACCATATATTTT
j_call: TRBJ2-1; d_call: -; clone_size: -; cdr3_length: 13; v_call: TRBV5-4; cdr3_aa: CASSFSGVSEQFF; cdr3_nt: TGTGCCAGCAGCTTCTCGGGGGTAAGCGAGCAGTTCTTC
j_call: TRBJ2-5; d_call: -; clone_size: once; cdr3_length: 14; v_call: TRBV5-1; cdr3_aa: CASSGGHGQETQYF; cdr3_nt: TGCGCCAGCAGCGGGGGACATGGGCAAGAGACCCAGTACTTC
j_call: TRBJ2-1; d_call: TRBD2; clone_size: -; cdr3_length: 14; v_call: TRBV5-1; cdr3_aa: CASSTLLVAGEQFF; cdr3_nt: TGCGCCAGCAGCACCTTATTGGTAGCGGGGGAGCAGTTCTTC
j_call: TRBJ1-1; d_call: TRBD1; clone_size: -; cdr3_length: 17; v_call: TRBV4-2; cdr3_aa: CASSQGLTGGWNTEAFF; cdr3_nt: TGTGCCAGCAGCCAAGGGTTAACAGGGGGCTGGAACACTGAAGCTTTCTTT
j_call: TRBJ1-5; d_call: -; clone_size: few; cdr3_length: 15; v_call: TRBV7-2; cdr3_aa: CASSGSSRRSQPQHF; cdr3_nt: TGTGCCAGCAGCGGGAGCTCCCGGCGCAGTCAGCCCCAGCATTTT
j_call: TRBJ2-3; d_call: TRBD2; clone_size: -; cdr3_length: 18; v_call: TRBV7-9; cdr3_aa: CASSLWPSGGISTDTQYF; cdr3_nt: TGTGCCAGCAGCTTATGGCCCAGCGGGGGGATAAGCACAGATACGCAGTATTTT
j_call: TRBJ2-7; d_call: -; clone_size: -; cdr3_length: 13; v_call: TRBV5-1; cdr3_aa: CASSPQGAYEQYF; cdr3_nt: TGCGCCAGCAGCCCCCAGGGTGCCTACGAGCAGTACTTC
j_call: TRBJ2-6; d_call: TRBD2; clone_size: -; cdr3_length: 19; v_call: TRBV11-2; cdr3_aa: CASSITSGGPFSGANVLTF; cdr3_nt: TGTGCCAGCAGCATCACTAGCGGGGGACCTTTCTCTGGGGCCAACGTCCTGACTTTC
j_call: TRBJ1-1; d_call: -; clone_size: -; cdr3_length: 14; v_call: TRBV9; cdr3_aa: CASSVETGDTEAFF; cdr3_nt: TGTGCCAGCAGCGTAGAAACGGGGGACACTGAAGCTTTCTTT
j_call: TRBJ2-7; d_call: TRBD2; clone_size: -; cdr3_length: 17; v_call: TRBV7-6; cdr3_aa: CASSLEVPAGGTYEQYF; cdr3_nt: TGTGCCAGCAGCTTAGAAGTCCCGGCGGGGGGTACCTACGAGCAGTACTTC
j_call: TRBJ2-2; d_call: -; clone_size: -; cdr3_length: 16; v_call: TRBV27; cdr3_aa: CASSSKSRVPTGELFF; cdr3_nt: TGTGCCAGCAGTTCTAAATCGCGCGTACCCACCGGGGAGCTGTTTTTT
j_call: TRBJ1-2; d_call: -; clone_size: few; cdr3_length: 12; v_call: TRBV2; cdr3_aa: CASSEVSYGYTF; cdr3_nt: TGTGCCAGCAGCGAGGTCAGCTATGGCTACACCTTC